The source of this TCR beta chain is a study of cytomegalovirus exposure and HLA in healthy donors. The germline V gene has CDR1 LNHDA and CDR2 SQIVND (reference sequence). The CDR3 is made up of 15 amino acids. After removal of 3 bases from V and 5 bases from J, the junction contained 8 bases not matched to a gene. The PCR was carried out with 60 Vbeta primers and 13 Jbeta primers. The assay was immunoSEQ multiplex PCR, and TCRdb's table has in-frame clones only and misses some. Of about 160,000 clones listed, 80% to 90% were seen once; the top ten hold around a tenth. The chain links TRBV19 to TRBJ2-7, with 9 positions matching TRBD2. Sequenced: PBMCs. The clonotype comes from a man aged 45 to 65 in good health and CMV-seropositive. This chain's CDR3 is CASSMGAGGPNEQYF. CDR3 sequence (DNA): TGTGCCAGTAGTATGGGGGCGGGAGGGCCCAACGAGCAGTACTTC.